These 29 T cell receptor beta chains were all obtained from the same sample, sequenced in a study of blood T cells in healthy people across ages. Then a second PCR, running roughly 7 to 12 cycles, was carried out with a sample-barcoded 5' primer and a J-beta primer mix. Each CDR3 protein gets one entry after TCRdb re-called the 5' RACE reads with MiXCR. Of about 900,000 distinct CDR3 sequences listed, around 48% are singletons. The specimen was blood. The source is a man aged 25-45 years in good health.

The chain has TRBV4-3 and TRBJ2-7; D not certain. V gave up 0 bases and J gave up 3 bases, with 9 bases separating them. The CDR3 is 14 residues long. Germline CDR1 is LGHNA and CDR2 is YSLEER. CDR3 nucleotide sequence: TGCGCCAGCAGCCAAGATAAACAGAACTACGAGCAGTACTTC. Its protein is CASSQDKQNYEQYF.

The chain carries TRBV5-1 and TRBJ2-3, with 12 bases that match TRBD2. The germline V gene has CDR1 SGHRS and CDR2 YFSETQ. V trimming: 1 base; J trimming: 1 base; junction bases outside the gene matches: 10. The CDR3 covers 19 residues. The CDR3 region is CASSLQASGGAFRTDTQYF. DNA for the CDR3: TGCGCCAGCAGCTTGCAGGCTAGCGGGGGGGCCTTCCGCACAGATACGCAGTATTTT. The full variable domain, its missing parts supplied by reference TRBV5-1 and TRBJ2-3, is KAGVTQTPRYLIKTRGQQVTLSCSPISGHRSVSWYQQTPGQGLQFLFEYFSETQRNKGNFPGRFSGRQFSNSRSEMNVSTLELGDSALYLCASSLQASGGAFRTDTQYFGPGTRLTVL.

The rearrangement links TRBV7-2 to TRBJ1-5; D is possibly TRBD1 (6 bases). The V and J ends lost 11 bases and 5 bases respectively, with 16 bases between them. This CDR3 is built from 13 residues. Germline V gene lookup returns CDR1 SGHTA and CDR2 FQGNSA. The CDR3 loop reads CASRGRGDQPQHF. CDR3 nucleotides: TGTGCCTCAAGAGGCAGGGGTGATCAGCCCCAGCATTTT.

J is TRBJ2-7 and V is TRBV4-3; D is ambiguous. Per germline, CDR1 LGHNA and CDR2 YSLEER. The length of the CDR3 is 14 residues. V lost 1 base and J lost 2, with 9 bases in between. The CDR3 DNA reads as TGCGCCAGCAGCCAAGGATATCAAACCTACGAGCAGTACTTC. It specifies CASSQGYQTYEQYF.

This clonotype was found a few times. This chain joins TRBV12-3 or TRBV12-4 and TRBJ2-3; D might be TRBD1 (6 bases). Trimming stripped 5 bases from V and 2 bases from J, with 17 bases between. The CDR3 spans 16 residues. The CDR3 sequence is CASSPNDRTATDTQYF. The CDR3 coding sequence is TGTGCCAGCAGTCCGAACGATCGGACAGCCACAGATACGCAGTATTTT.

This clonotype was seen a handful of times. V usage is TRBV20-1 and J usage is TRBJ2-5; no firm D call. The V end lost 5 bases, the J end lost 5 bases, and 15 bases lay between the germline ends. Germline V gene data show CDR1 as DFQATT and CDR2 as SNEGSKA (reference sequence). This CDR3 has 13 amino acids. CDR3 in DNA: TGCAGTGCTGGCCGCGAATATGTGGAGACCCAGTACTTC. As protein: CSAGREYVETQYF.

The chain combines TRBV2 with TRBJ1-5, with no clear D. CDR3 length equals 12 residues. With 4 bases removed from V and 4 bases from J, the gap between germline ends came to 5 bases. CDR1 and CDR2 (germline): SNHLY, FYNNEI. The CDR3 DNA follows: TGTGCCAGCAGTGTAGGGAATCAGCCCCAGCATTTT. This translates into CASSVGNQPQHF.

This clonotype was observed a single time. The V and J genes are TRBV20-1 and TRBJ1-5, with D maybe TRBD1 (6 bases). This CDR3 has 17 amino acids. Trimming shortened V by 5 bases and J by 0 bases, and 20 bases separated the two germline ends. CDR1 and CDR2 (germline): DFQATT, SNEGSKA (reference sequence). CDR3 amino acids: CSAGRTETSYSNQPQHF. CDR3 DNA: TGCAGTGCTGGACGGACAGAGACCTCGTATAGCAATCAGCCCCAGCATTTT.

This clonotype was seen more than once but under ten times. The rearrangement joins TRBV28 to TRBJ2-3; 7 bases align to TRBD1. Trimming cost V 4 bases and J 2 bases; bases outside gene matches: 6. The germline V gene has CDR1 MDHEN and CDR2 SYDVKM. The length of the CDR3 is 15 residues. CDR3 in amino acids: CASSSPGQSTDTQYF. CDR3 nucleotide sequence: TGTGCCAGCAGTTCGCCGGGACAGTCCACAGATACGCAGTATTTT.

The chain carries TRBV28 and TRBJ1-2, with unresolved D. The CDR3 spans 13 residues. Germline assignment: CDR1 MDHEN and CDR2 SYDVKM. Trimming took 2 bases from V and 4 from J, leaving 8 bases between them. The CDR3 spells CASSLTVIYGYTF. CDR3 nucleotide sequence: TGTGCCAGCAGTTTAACAGTCATCTATGGCTACACCTTC.

V is TRBV20-1 and J is TRBJ2-1; no definite D call. Looked up from germline, CDR1 is DFQATT and CDR2 is SNEGSKA (reference sequence). The V gene lost 3 bases and the J gene lost 9 bases, with 6 bases spanning the gap. The CDR3 runs 10 residues. The CDR3 region has the DNA TGCAGTGCTAGCTCTCCTGAGCAGTTCTTC. Translation: CSASSPEQFF.

The CDR3 is CASSPKIAGPYNEQFF. In DNA form, the CDR3 reads TGTGCCAGCAGCCCGAAGATAGCGGGGCCCTACAATGAGCAGTTCTTC. J is TRBJ2-1 and V is TRBV7-9; 8 nucleotides match TRBD2. This CDR3 contains 16 residues. The germline CDR1 and CDR2 sequences are SEHNR and FQNEAQ (reference sequence). V shed 5 bases and J 2 bases; nucleotides not matched to a gene: 8.

The gene calls are TRBV3-1 and TRBJ2-3, with D possibly matching TRBD2 (6 bases). Germline CDR1 LGHDT, CDR2 YNNKEL (reference sequence). This CDR3 is built from 19 residues. Trimming removed 0 bases from V and 0 bases from J, with 19 bases in between. The CDR3 DNA reads as TGTGCCAGCAGCCAAGAGGGCTCGGATACTAGCACTAGCACAGATACGCAGTATTTT. It encodes CASSQEGSDTSTSTDTQYF.

Concerning this clonotype: The junction departs from the called germline gene at one end, perhaps through a read error. The rearrangement uses TRBV20-1 and TRBJ2-2; D is ambiguous. This CDR3 region has 18 residues. Germline V lookup: CDR1 DFQATT, CDR2 SNEGSKA (reference sequence). The CDR3 coding sequence is TGTAGTGCTAGAGATTCTCGGGCCGGCTCGCTCTACACCGGGGAGCTGTTTTTT. This translates into CSARDSRAGSLYTGELFF.

The V and J genes are TRBV6-2 or TRBV6-3 and TRBJ2-4; 11 bases line up with TRBD2. The DNA end is a closer match to TRBJ2-7, so the J assignment may be wrong. Germline CDR1 MNHEY, CDR2 SVGEGT. The CDR3 runs to 14 residues. The CDR3 DNA reads as TGTGCCAGCAGTTTTCGACTAGCGGGACACGAGCAGTACTTC. This encodes CASSFRLAGHEQYF.

The table lists this clonotype with many counts. This chain links TRBV24-1 with TRBJ2-6, with unresolved D. The CDR3 consists of 16 residues. From germline, CDR1 is KGHDR and CDR2 SFDVKD. Between the trimmed V and J ends, which lost 4 bases and 2 bases, there was a span of 11 bases. Here the CDR3 DNA reads TGTGCCACCAGTGAAGGGTCGTTTGCTGGGGCCAACGTCCTGACTTTC. Its protein product is CATSEGSFAGANVLTF.

V and J are TRBV4-2 and TRBJ2-2; D assignment may be TRBD1 or TRBD2 (6 bases each). The ends were cut back, 0 bases at V and 7 bases at J, with 15 bases in the middle. The CDR3 spans 16 residues. Germline-derived CDR1 and CDR2 are LGHNA and YNFKEQ. The CDR3 spells CASSQEGGLLGGELFF. In DNA, the CDR3 is TGTGCCAGCAGCCAAGAGGGGGGCCTTCTAGGCGGGGAGCTGTTTTTT.

The chain has TRBV4-2 and TRBJ2-5; D not certain. The CDR3 is made up of 17 amino acids. Germline V gene lookup returns CDR1 LGHNA and CDR2 YNFKEQ. The ends were cut back, 1 base at V and 2 bases at J, with 17 bases in the middle. CDR3 bases: TGTGCCAGCAGCCAAGTTGTGGCGGCTCAAGGGCAAGAGACCCAGTACTTC. It codes for CASSQVVAAQGQETQYF.

J is TRBJ2-1 and V is TRBV12-3 or TRBV12-4; 8 nucleotides agree with TRBD2. The CDR3 has 15 residues. Losses at the gene ends were 3 bases for V and 4 bases for J; bases not matched to a gene: 5. CDR3 sequence reads: CASSFLGGDYNEQFF. The CDR3 nucleotides are TGTGCCAGCAGTTTTCTCGGGGGGGATTACAATGAGCAGTTCTTC.

This chain uses TRBV2 with TRBJ2-1; D is undetermined. V was pared by 5 bases and J by 0 bases, with 11 bases between. The germline gives CDR1 SNHLY, CDR2 FYNNEI. This CDR3 region has 15 residues. This chain's CDR3 is CASSWAAGSYNEQFF. Written as DNA, the CDR3 is TGTGCCAGCAGTTGGGCGGCAGGCTCCTACAATGAGCAGTTCTTC. The full variable domain, its missing parts supplied by reference TRBV2 and TRBJ2-1, is EPEVTQTPSHQVTQMGQEVILRCVPISNHLYFYWYRQILGQKVEFLVSFYNNEISEKSEIFDDQFSVERPDGSNFTLKIRSTKLEDSAMYFCASSWAAGSYNEQFFGPGTRLTVL.

J is TRBJ2-3 and V is TRBV6-5; D uncertain. Germline values: CDR1 MNHEY, CDR2 SVGAGI. This CDR3 has 17 amino acids. Trimming pared 0 bases from V and 7 bases from J, leaving 20 bases between. The CDR3 sequence: CASSYSNNPDFNYTQYF. In DNA, the CDR3 is TGTGCCAGCAGTTACTCGAACAATCCAGACTTTAACTATACGCAGTATTTT.

Details on this clonotype: Compared with germline, one end of the junction differs, possibly owing to a read error. The chain couples TRBV7-7 to TRBJ1-1, with unresolved D. Germline-derived CDR1 and CDR2 are SSHAT and FNYEAQ (reference sequence). The CDR3 has 14 residues. CDR3 in amino acids: CASSPAAGSTEAFF. CDR3 nucleotides: TGTGCTAGCAGTCCCGCGGCCGGGAGCACTGAAGCTTTCTTT.

The chain recombines TRBV20-1 with TRBJ1-6; 9 bases fit TRBD1. The J segment lost 7 bases and the V segment lost 3 bases, leaving 7 bases of the junction unmatched. This CDR3 is 15 amino acids long. Germline CDR1 is DFQATT and CDR2 is SNEGSKA (reference sequence). The CDR3 DNA reads as TGCAGTGCTAGCCGTTCCGGGACAGGGAATTCACCCCTCCACTTT. Its translation: CSASRSGTGNSPLHF.

The V gene is TRBV20-1, the J gene TRBJ1-4; the match to TRBD1 covers 9 bases. This CDR3 comprises 17 residues. V shed 1 base and J 2 bases; nucleotides not matched to a gene: 8. Germline CDR1 DFQATT, CDR2 SNEGSKA (reference sequence). CDR3: CSARAPGQGSTNEKLFF. For the CDR3, the DNA is TGCAGTGCTAGAGCCCCAGGACAGGGGAGCACTAATGAAAAACTGTTTTTT.

This chain links TRBV28 with TRBJ2-6, with D possibly TRBD1 on 6 matching bases. Per the germline V gene, CDR1 is MDHEN and CDR2 is SYDVKM. Trimming left V 5 bases short and J 0 bases short, with 14 bases between. CDR3 length: 17 residues. The CDR3 loop reads CASSRGHLSSGANVLTF. CDR3 in DNA: TGTGCCAGCAGTAGGGGACACTTAAGCTCTGGGGCCAACGTCCTGACTTTC.

This clonotype was seen more than once but under ten times. The chain recombines TRBV7-3 with TRBJ2-1; D is uncertain. The ends were cut back, 5 bases at V and 5 bases at J, with 7 bases in the middle. The CDR3 covers 12 residues. Germline assignment: CDR1 SGHTA and CDR2 FQGTGA. CDR3 protein: CASSAGNNEQFF. The CDR3 DNA sequence: TGTGCCAGCAGCGCCGGTAACAATGAGCAGTTCTTC.

J is TRBJ1-2 and V is TRBV9; no clear D. The CDR3 runs to 15 residues. Trimming cost V 0 bases and J 4 bases, with 13 bases left between them. CDR1 is SGDLS and CDR2 is YYNGEE in the germline V gene. DNA for the CDR3: TGTGCCAGCAGCGTAGAAGCCAGCCTCGTCTATGGCTACACCTTC. Protein: CASSVEASLVYGYTF.

As concerns this clonotype: The junction shows a germline mismatch at one end, possibly a read error. This chain uses TRBV5-1 with TRBJ2-3, with D possibly TRBD2 on 6 matching bases. CDR1 and CDR2 from the germline V gene are SGHRS and YFSETQ. The CDR3 spans 14 residues. The CDR3 bases are TGCGCTGGGGCCCAGGGAACTAGCACAGATGCGCAGTATTTT. It specifies CAGAQGTSTDAQYF.

This chain joins TRBV28 and TRBJ2-5; either TRBD1 or TRBD2 may fit D (5 bases each). The DNA end favors TRBJ2-7, so the J call may be wrong. The CDR3 is made up of 11 amino acids. Germline loops: CDR1 MDHEN, CDR2 SYDVKM. CDR3 in DNA: TGTGCCAGCAGTGGGGGATTCGAGCAGTACTTC. Protein sequence: CASSGGFEQYF.